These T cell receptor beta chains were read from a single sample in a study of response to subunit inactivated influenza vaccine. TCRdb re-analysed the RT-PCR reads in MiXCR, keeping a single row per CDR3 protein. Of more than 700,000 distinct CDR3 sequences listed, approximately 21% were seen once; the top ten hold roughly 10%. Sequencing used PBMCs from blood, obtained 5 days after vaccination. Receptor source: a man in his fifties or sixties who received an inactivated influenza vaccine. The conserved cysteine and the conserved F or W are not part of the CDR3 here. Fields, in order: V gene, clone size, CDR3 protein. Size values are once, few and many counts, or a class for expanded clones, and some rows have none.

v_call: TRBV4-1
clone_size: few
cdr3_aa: ASSQDPGPYGYT

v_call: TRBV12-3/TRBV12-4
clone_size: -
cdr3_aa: ASSSPGLAGVSPYNEQF

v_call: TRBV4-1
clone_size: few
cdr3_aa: ASSQEGTGGHSPLH

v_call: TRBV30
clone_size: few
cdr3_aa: AWSVLSPGNEQY

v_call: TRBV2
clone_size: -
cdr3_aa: ASSELSGTGIGYT

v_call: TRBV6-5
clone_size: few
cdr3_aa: ASSYSKGPEAF

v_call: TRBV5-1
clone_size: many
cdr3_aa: ASSLRGSGNVFYNEQF

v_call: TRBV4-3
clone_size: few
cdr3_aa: ASSQRRSGDTDTQY

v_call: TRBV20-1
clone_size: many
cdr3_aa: SAGIDIYTGELF

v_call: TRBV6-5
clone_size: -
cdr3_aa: ASSSPLTLGYEQY

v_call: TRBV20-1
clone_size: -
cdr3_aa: SATDRGPYNEQF

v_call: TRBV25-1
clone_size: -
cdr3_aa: ASNPGSTAYGYT

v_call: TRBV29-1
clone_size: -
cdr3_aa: SVRPGATEAF

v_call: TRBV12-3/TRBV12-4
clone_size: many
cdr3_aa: ASRPGQGNTGELF

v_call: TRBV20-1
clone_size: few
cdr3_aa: SARAGRAPLQY

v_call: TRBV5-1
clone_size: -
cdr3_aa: ASSSSGLAGETQY